One T cell receptor beta chain is described in this entry. With a duration under 3 months, ophthalmopathy in the donors showed moderate-to-severe activity, CAS ≥3 and NOSPECS ≥4. Certain patients, namely those with other autoimmune diseases, uncontrolled infections, pregnancy or lactation, were excluded. As the starting material, more than 7.5 ml of fresh peripheral blood yielded the PBMCs. The data were obtained in a study of Graves' ophthalmopathy and Graves' hyperthyroidism. Study as a whole: Peripheral blood was collected at initial diagnosis, before any treatment.

Investigators amplified TCR beta CDR3 regions from RNA transcripts. After a first-round RT-PCR with HTBI primers, a second-round multiplex PCR was run. TCRdb re-analysed the multiplex PCR reads in MiXCR, keeping a single row per CDR3 protein. The sample yields hundreds of thousands of distinct CDR3 sequences, roughly 41% seen once. CDR3 size: 14 residues. Trimming removed 5 bases at V and 4 bases at J, with 12 bases between. The germline gives CDR1 SGHNT, CDR2 YYREEE (reference sequence). V is TRBV5-4 and J is TRBJ2-2; D is perhaps TRBD1 (7 bases). The sample was peripheral blood. The TCR originated in an adult man with Graves' ophthalmopathy. For the CDR3, the DNA is TGTGCCAGCAGAGTGCAGGGGGGCACCGGGGAGCTGTTTTTT. Its protein is CASRVQGGTGELFF.